Following are 23 T cell receptor beta chains from one sample sequenced in a study of cytomegalovirus exposure and HLA in healthy donors. Clones were sequenced by immunoSEQ multiplex PCR, and TCRdb holds only the in-frame ones, with some missing. The repertoire consists of approximately 200,000 clones, with 65% to 90% occurring once and the leading ten covering roughly 13%. The sequenced sample consisted of PBMCs. The receptors come from a young woman in good health and CMV-seropositive.

The gene calls are TRBV6-6 and TRBJ1-2; 9 bases align to TRBD1. The germline gives CDR1 MNHNY, CDR2 SVGAGI (reference sequence). The CDR3 totals 15 residues. J gave up 4 bases and V 5 bases, and 8 bases lay outside the gene matches. CDR3 amino acids: CASSQGTGRLYGYTF. In DNA form, the CDR3 reads TGTGCCAGCAGTCAGGGGACAGGGAGGCTCTATGGCTACACCTTC.

The chain has TRBV2 and TRBJ1-2; tentative D call: TRBD1 (6 bases). Germline V CDR1 and CDR2: SNHLY, FYNNEI. This CDR3 region has 18 residues. With 2 bases removed from V and 0 bases from J, the gap between germline ends came to 19 bases. The CDR3 loop reads CASSERGRGRTTNYGYTF. CDR3 sequence (DNA): TGTGCCAGCAGTGAAAGGGGGAGGGGGAGGACTACTAACTATGGCTACACCTTC. The whole variable domain, remainder taken from reference TRBV2 and TRBJ1-2, is EPEVTQTPSHQVTQMGQEVILRCVPISNHLYFYWYRQILGQKVEFLVSFYNNEISEKSEIFDDQFSVERPDGSNFTLKIRSTKLEDSAMYFCASSERGRGRTTNYGYTFGSGTRLTVV.

The V and J genes are TRBV4-1 and TRBJ2-3, with TRBD2 matching over 8 bases. This CDR3 comprises 16 residues. The J segment lost 2 bases and the V segment lost 2 bases, leaving 6 bases of the junction unmatched. Looked up from germline, CDR1 is MGHRA and CDR2 is YSYEKL. The CDR3 sequence is CASSQRTSKNTDTQYF. CDR3 DNA sequence: TGCGCCAGCAGCCAACGGACTAGCAAAAACACAGATACGCAGTATTTT.

Worth noting for this clone: The same CDR3 also results from other DNA sequences found in this sample. This chain links TRBV29-1 with TRBJ2-3, with 15 bases that match TRBD2. The CDR3 has 15 residues. The V gene end was trimmed by 6 bases and the J gene end by 3 bases; junction bases not matched to a gene: 4. CDR1 is SQVTM, CDR2 ANQGSEA, per germline. In DNA, the CDR3 is TGCAGCGTCGATGGGACTAGCGGGAGGACAGATACGCAGTATTTT. Its translation is CSVDGTSGRTDTQYF.

This clone has a handful of counts. The chain is built from TRBV7-6 and TRBJ2-2; D gene ambiguous. The ends were cut back, 3 bases at V and 2 bases at J, with 10 bases in the middle. Germline CDR1 is SGHVS and CDR2 is FNYEAQ. This CDR3 comprises 15 residues. The CDR3 spells CASSFSPTNTGELFF. CDR3 coding DNA: TGTGCCAGCAGCTTTAGCCCAACTAACACCGGGGAGCTGTTTTTT.

J is TRBJ2-7 and V is TRBV7-8, with 9 positions matching TRBD2. This CDR3 comprises 17 residues. Per the germline V gene, CDR1 is SGHVS and CDR2 is FQNEAQ. The V and J ends lost 2 bases and 5 bases, in that order; junction bases with no gene match: 13. Here the CDR3 DNA reads TGTGCCAGCAGCTTATCTCCGCGGGAGGGCAAACGGGACGAGCAGTACTTC. It yields the protein CASSLSPREGKRDEQYF.

This sequence joins TRBV5-5 and TRBJ1-3, with D uncertain. This CDR3 spans 15 amino acids. Trimming removed 1 base from V and 0 bases from J, with 8 bases in between. CDR1 and CDR2 (germline): SGHKS, YYEKEE (reference sequence). The CDR3 is CASSLNSNSGNTIYF. Written as DNA, the CDR3 is TGTGCCAGCAGCTTGAACAGCAACTCTGGAAACACCATATATTTT. Looking up the rest from reference TRBV5-5 and TRBJ1-3 gives the full variable domain: DAGVTQSPTHLIKTRGQQVTLRCSPISGHKSVSWYQQVLGQGPQFIFQYYEKEERGRGNFPDRFSARQFPNYSSELNVNALLLGDSALYLCASSLNSNSGNTIYFGEGSWLTVV.

The chain employs TRBV5-1 and TRBJ2-7; D might be TRBD2 (6 bases). CDR1 and CDR2 (germline): SGHRS, YFSETQ. This CDR3 contains 15 residues. V dropped 3 bases and J dropped 6 bases, with 19 bases sitting between them. Here the CDR3 reads CASSSAVGGKTEQYF. CDR3 nucleotides: TGCGCCAGCAGCTCGGCGGTGGGAGGTAAAACCGAGCAGTACTTC.

Here the CDR3 reads CAWSRGGGGYTF. The CDR3 nucleotides read TGTGCCTGGAGTAGGGGAGGGGGTGGCTACACCTTC. The chain employs TRBV30 and TRBJ1-2, with TRBD1 as a possible D gene (6 bases). Trimming stripped 2 bases from V and 7 bases from J, with 11 bases between. CDR1 is GTSNPN and CDR2 is SVGIG in the germline V gene (reference sequence). The CDR3 sequence is 12 residues long.

The chain joins TRBV5-1 to TRBJ2-7; TRBD1 matches at 9 bases. The V and J ends lost 4 bases and 4 bases, in that order; junction bases with no gene match: 6. This CDR3 has 14 residues. Germline values: CDR1 SGHRS, CDR2 YFSETQ. CDR3 loop: CASSQTTGGYEQYF. The CDR3 nucleotides are TGCGCCAGCAGCCAGACGACAGGGGGGTACGAGCAGTACTTC.

This chain links TRBV6-1 with TRBJ1-2; the D gene is possibly TRBD1 (6 bases). This CDR3 comprises 16 residues. The germline CDR1 and CDR2 sequences are MNHNS and SASEGT. V gave up 4 bases and J gave up 5 bases, with 20 bases separating them. CDR3: CASSGPLDSIGYGYTF. CDR3 bases: TGTGCCAGCAGTGGGCCCCTGGACAGCATCGGGTATGGCTACACCTTC.

This clone showed up just a few times. The chain has TRBV6-1 and TRBJ1-2; the match to TRBD1 covers 7 bases. After removal of 4 bases from V and 4 bases from J, the junction contained 3 bases not matched to a gene. Germline lookup yields CDR1 MNHNS and CDR2 SASEGT. CDR3 length equals 13 residues. The CDR3 spells CASSARTGYGYTF. CDR3 nucleotide sequence: TGTGCCAGCAGTGCCCGGACAGGCTATGGCTACACCTTC.

This chain uses TRBV27 with TRBJ1-2; tentatively, D is TRBD1 (5 bases). The V gene's germline CDR1 is MNHEY and CDR2 SMNVEV (reference sequence). V was shortened by 6 bases and J by 4 bases, with 9 bases between the two germline ends. The CDR3 length is 12 residues. The CDR3 is CASRGGTYGYTF. CDR3 DNA: TGTGCCAGCAGGGGAGGGACCTATGGCTACACCTTC.

This clone has a single count. The chain has TRBV5-1 and TRBJ2-3; a weak D match, TRBD1 (5 bases). CDR1 is SGHRS and CDR2 is YFSETQ in the germline V gene. V lost 4 bases to trimming and J lost 6 bases, with 15 bases between them. The CDR3 runs to 14 residues. In nucleotides, the CDR3 is TGCGCCAGCAGCCTACGACAGAATTCCGATACGCAGTATTTT. It translates to CASSLRQNSDTQYF. The whole variable domain, remainder taken from reference TRBV5-1 and TRBJ2-3, is KAGVTQTPRYLIKTRGQQVTLSCSPISGHRSVSWYQQTPGQGLQFLFEYFSETQRNKGNFPGRFSGRQFSNSRSEMNVSTLELGDSALYLCASSLRQNSDTQYFGPGTRLTVL.

A single count supports this clone. The gene calls are TRBV5-1 and TRBJ1-1, with a tentative D call TRBD1 (5 bases). Per germline, CDR1 SGHRS and CDR2 YFSETQ. The CDR3 consists of 15 residues. Trimming stripped 4 bases from V and 1 base from J, with 14 bases between. CDR3 sequence reads: CASSPGDWGNTEAFF. The CDR3 nucleotides are TGCGCCAGCAGCCCGGGGGATTGGGGGAACACTGAAGCTTTCTTT. Combining the CDR3 with reference TRBV5-1 and TRBJ1-1 gives the whole variable domain KAGVTQTPRYLIKTRGQQVTLSCSPISGHRSVSWYQQTPGQGLQFLFEYFSETQRNKGNFPGRFSGRQFSNSRSEMNVSTLELGDSALYLCASSPGDWGNTEAFFGQGTRLTVV.

The chain is built from TRBV5-1 and TRBJ2-1, with 10 bases fitting TRBD1. Trimming removed 0 bases from V and 6 bases from J; junction bases left unmatched: 12. The CDR3 has 18 amino acids. Germline CDR1 is SGHRS and CDR2 is YFSETQ. CDR3 coding DNA: TGCGCCAGCAGCTTGGCCGTACCGGGACAGGGGACTCCCAATGAGCAGTTCTTC. Protein: CASSLAVPGQGTPNEQFF.

J is TRBJ2-5 and V is TRBV9, with unresolved D. This CDR3 region has 12 residues. CDR1 is SGDLS and CDR2 is YYNGEE in the germline V gene. V lost 0 bases to trimming and J lost 5 bases, with 5 bases between them. The CDR3 sequence: CASSVGEETQYF. As DNA, the CDR3 is TGTGCCAGCAGCGTAGGAGAGGAGACCCAGTACTTC.

This rearrangement joins TRBV7-2 to TRBJ2-5, with a tentative D call TRBD1 (5 bases). CDR3 length: 16 amino acids. V lost 0 bases to trimming and J lost 2 bases, with 13 bases between them. CDR1 and CDR2 from the germline V gene are SGHTA and FQGNSA. CDR3 nucleotides: TGTGCCAGCAGCTTAGCGCAGGGTCCTCAGCAAGAGACCCAGTACTTC. Protein sequence: CASSLAQGPQQETQYF.

The V call is TRBV6-1, the J call TRBJ1-2; tentatively, D is TRBD1 (6 bases). Germline CDR1 is MNHNS and CDR2 is SASEGT. The ends were cut back, 2 bases at V and 8 bases at J, with 15 bases in the middle. This CDR3 spans 14 amino acids. Here the CDR3 DNA reads TGTGCCAGCAGTGAACAGGGGATAGCTTTAGGCTACACCTTC. Protein: CASSEQGIALGYTF.

The chain carries TRBV18 and TRBJ1-5; TRBD1 might be the D (5 bases). Germline CDR1 and CDR2: KGHSH and LQKENI. This CDR3 has 14 amino acids. V was clipped by 2 bases and J by 6 bases, with 11 bases between them. The CDR3 here is CASSPSGEGQPQHF. DNA of the CDR3: TGTGCCAGCTCACCATCGGGGGAAGGTCAGCCCCAGCATTTT.

J is TRBJ2-1 and V is TRBV5-1, with D maybe TRBD1 (6 bases). CDR3 length equals 15 residues. The germline V gene has CDR1 SGHRS and CDR2 YFSETQ. V was pared by 2 bases and J by 8 bases, with 17 bases between. CDR3 region: CASSFPGGIGDEQFF. The CDR3 coding sequence is TGCGCCAGCAGCTTTCCTGGGGGCATAGGAGATGAGCAGTTCTTC.

The chain couples TRBV5-8 to TRBJ2-1; D unclear. This CDR3 is 15 amino acids long. The V end lost 2 bases, the J end lost 3 bases, and 12 bases lay between the germline ends. Per germline, CDR1 SGHTS and CDR2 YDEGEE. The CDR3 nucleotides are TGTGCCAGCAGCTTCGGCGGATTAAGCTACAATGAGCAGTTCTTC. This translates into CASSFGGLSYNEQFF.

V usage is TRBV29-1 and J usage is TRBJ2-1; D might be TRBD2 (6 bases). The V gene lost 5 bases and the J gene lost 6 bases, with 17 bases spanning the gap. Germline values: CDR1 SQVTM, CDR2 ANQGSEA. This CDR3 comprises 14 residues. The CDR3 DNA follows: TGCAGCGTTTTATCCACCCCCGGGGGCAATGAGCAGTTCTTC. Amino acid sequence: CSVLSTPGGNEQFF.